The T cell receptor beta chain described here comes from a study of cytomegalovirus exposure and HLA in healthy donors (dated 2017 in TCRdb). General notes on the study: An earlier analysis of fewer than 750 of the donors reported approximately 300 Gb of sequence data and 95 million to 130 million unique TCR beta sequences obtained from about 179 million T cells. The study profiled the T cell repertoires of 550 to 700 subjects by immunosequencing and related them to cytomegalovirus serostatus. High-throughput TCR immunosequencing, statistical association of individual TCRs with disease status, and machine learning were combined to predict cytomegalovirus infection status. To decide whether each TCR beta V gene segment behaved as functional or pseudogenic, an earlier analysis of fewer than 750 of the donors relied on high-throughput TCR beta sequencing. Donor age, sex, ethnicity and CMV serostatus were collected together with the repertoire data. The number of donors typed differed by locus, with about 629-640 for A, B, C, DRB1 and DQB1, around 500 for DQA1, nearly 610 for DPA1, and around 430 for DPB1. Among 300 to 500 genotyped donors of the cohort, an average of about 220,000 unique TCR beta nucleotide sequences was sequenced per donor, of which about 18% were non-productive. To study patterns of TCR occurrence, a later analysis re-analyzed previously published TCR beta repertoires from just over 650 donors and added high-resolution HLA genotyping. Genome-wide SNP genotypes for about 65% of the roughly 700 donors were used in a later genetic analysis, which treated that subset as a discovery cohort. An early release that covered roughly 600 HLA-typed donors contained approximately 300 gigabases of sequencing data and about 84 million unique TCR sequences. HLA typing covered class I and class II loci at four-digit resolution. The study aimed to test whether signatures of past pathogen exposure could be identified by cataloging public T cell receptors. Every repertoire in the discovery cohort had been generated on one and the same sequencing platform. About 5 DR-DQ haplotypes were handled as single units for association and clustering, since linkage in the cohort was strong. In the later analysis, no new phenotypic data were used to find candidate immune exposures; instead, reliance was placed on TCR beta sequences and their occurrence across donors. The genetic ancestry cluster associated with self-reported Caucasian donors included about 84% of the 398 genotyped donors. A separate validation cohort of about 110 different subjects was used in addition to the approximately 610-subject first cohort. Paper-wide results and their limitations: The classifier was reported to diagnose cytomegalovirus status with high specificity and sensitivity in both the original cohort and the validation cohort. A later genetic analysis reported fewer N-insertions in productive TCRs among donors in an Asian-associated ancestry cluster than the roughly 720-donor mean. Because counts were too low, some 17 rarely observed V segments, including chromosome 9 orphons, were excluded from the earlier analysis of around 590 of the donors. The only immune exposure information available for the cohort was CMV serostatus. A cluster of highly shared sequence variants was judged likely to be a technical artifact of the sequencing pipeline. In vitro tests confirmed that a few of the cytomegalovirus-associated TCR beta chains recognize cytomegalovirus antigens. A later analysis associated 15,000 to 20,000 TCR beta sequences with specific HLA alleles at a false discovery rate of 0.05. In a later genetic analysis, a missense DCLRE1C variant was associated with V-gene and J-gene trimming of TCR beta chains, and the association was replicated in an independent cohort. Because some donors lacked HLA typing at each locus, the association tests relied only on the typed subset. Some IMGT-functional V segments, including TRBV6-2 and TRBV6-3, could not be distinguished by the 87-base-pair reads and were therefore excluded. Correlated functional status among segregating V segments might be attributable to linkage disequilibrium, but an unknown experimental factor could not be ruled out. While some public TCRs were present in many individuals, most TCR sequences turned up only very rarely across donors. In a later analysis, HLA-associated TCR beta chains were found to be more clonally expanded and to have lower generation probabilities than equally common non-associated chains. In an earlier analysis of fewer than 750 of the donors, most TCR beta V segments were observed in productive rearrangements about 87% or about 30% of the time, broadly matching IMGT annotations. A later analysis reported that several top co-occurrence clusters appeared linked to parvovirus B19, influenza, CMV and Epstein-Barr virus. This cohort had only TCR beta chains sequenced, and the lack of alpha or paired-chain data limited which features could be detected. The study listed 150 to 200 TCR beta chains as associated with cytomegalovirus. A further reported finding was that TCR beta sequences accurately predicted the HLA-A and HLA-B alleles for most subjects in the first cohort. In a later analysis, most CMV-associated TCR beta chains were found to appear HLA-restricted, with HLA associations seemingly driven largely by CMV exposure. A later analysis found that TCR association rates varied across HLA loci, with DRB1 alleles showing the most associated TCRs and HLA-C alleles the fewest. When HLA alleles, especially DR and DQ, strongly co-occurred, attributing TCR associations to individual alleles was difficult. According to the authors, the approach could potentially be generalized to other disease states and immunological phenotypes. The presence/absence analyses assumed that sequencing depth was roughly uniform across donors, and that assumption may not be true.

The cohort consisted of some 730 healthy bone marrow donors. All cohort members were sampled while nominally healthy, although unrecorded immune exposures were likely present. The donor was CMV seronegative and belonged to the group of over 350 seronegative cohort members. A peripheral blood sample was collected from each donor, and TCR beta sequencing was performed on peripheral blood mononuclear cells. Genomic DNA extraction from the blood cell samples was performed with the Qiagen DNeasy Blood Extraction Kit. The germline V gene (reference sequence) sets CDR1 to LNHNV and CDR2 to YYDKDF. The CDR3 has 14 amino acids, counting the end cysteine and phenylalanine. Of the read, only the CDR3 DNA is kept; its 42 bases are in frame from base 1. A distance of 8 bases separates the germline ends of V and J, which lose 0 bases and 4 bases respectively. The protocol used for the library was the immunoSEQ multiplex PCR assay. For the multiplex PCR, a mixture combining 60 forward primers for TCR Vbeta segments and 13 reverse primers for TCR Jbeta segments was used. The CDR3 region of rearranged TCR beta genes was amplified from genomic DNA by a multiplex PCR assay. The Illumina HiSeq System was used to sequence the amplified TCR beta libraries as 87-base-pair reads. The study's own analysis went as follows. Across the 666 repertoires, a later analysis counted 75 million to 90 million unique TCR beta chains, about 10 million of which were shared by at least two donors. To remove PCR and sequencing errors, raw reads were error-corrected and collapsed into unique sequences using a nearest-neighbor algorithm that merged closely related sequences. CDR3 sequences were aligned to IMGT reference sequences to assign V, D and J gene segments. Each retained sequence needed at least a six-nucleotide match to both a V gene segment and a J gene segment. Rearrangements were called productive when the CDR3 lacked stop codons and stayed in frame with V and J; all others were non-productive. CDR3 was defined by IMGT convention, running from the second conserved V-encoded cysteine to the conserved J-encoded phenylalanine. The earlier analysis of around 640 of the donors excluded sequences that lacked an unambiguous match to a single V gene segment. In an earlier analysis of 587 of the donors, V segments were called functional above 56.7% productive rearrangements and were called segregating when the between-donor standard deviation exceeded 5%. A statistical classification framework was built for diagnosing cytomegalovirus status from the catalog of TCR beta chain sequences. In a later analysis, V and J genes were assigned by comparing TCR nucleotide sequences against IMGT/GENE-DB human TR gene sequences. In a later analysis, CDR3 sequences and most-parsimonious VDJ recombination scenarios were assigned using the TCRdist pipeline. In a later analysis, every TCR beta chain was defined by the combination of its CDR3 amino acid sequence and its V-gene family, and reads without a unique V-gene family were dropped. As a way to deal with suspected cross-contamination and a sequencing artifact, a later analysis dropped roughly 600 nucleotide sequences that were highly shared and had low generation probability. For each public chain, a later analysis derived a clonal expansion index from normalized ranks of inferred template counts within each repertoire. In a later analysis, generation probabilities were computed with a VDJ recombination model fitted to out-of-frame rearrangements, and the resulting probabilities were checked against IGoR. A later analysis scored TCR-TCR, TCR-HLA and TCR-CMV co-occurrence with hypergeometric tests, applying a repertoire-size bias correction to TCR pairs. False discovery rates were estimated in a later analysis by permuting HLA or CMV assignments 20 times. In a later analysis, co-occurring TCRs were grouped with DBSCAN, and TCRdist sequence similarity was added when clustering was performed within HLA-allele-positive subsets. Repertoires with fewer than 30,000 or more than 120,000 public chains, plus five repertoires with anomalous nucleotide sharing, were excluded from co-occurrence clustering. Drawn from immuneACCESS, this table holds only the in-frame rearrangements with V and J called that TCRdb kept. Clones are partly lost; checked studies trace under half to an unresolved V gene and leave the rest unexplained. That table is the source of V, J and clone size, and D and trimming were worked out from the DNA. The sample has 220,000 or so clones on record, roughly four fifths of them singletons. The ten largest clones add up to 2.7% of the sample.

On this clone itself: Its cognate antigen has yet to be identified. Base-call qualities are not available, and no considerably larger clone is one nucleotide away.

The sequence was collected from a woman between 35 and 50 years old in good health and CMV-seronegative. This receptor chain uses TRBV15 and TRBJ2-3, with no confidently assigned D gene. The sample comprised PBMCs. For the CDR3, the sequence is CATSRDSGSDTQYF. The nucleotides are TGTGCCACCAGCAGAGATTCGGGTTCAGATACGCAGTATTTT.